Sequencing of this T cell receptor (beta chain) was carried out in a study of vaccination and CD4 T cells after COVID-19. Between the trimmed V and J ends, which lost 4 bases and 6 bases, there was a span of 5 bases. Germline lookup yields CDR1 MNHNS and CDR2 SASEGT. The CDR3 contains 11 residues. This clonotype was picked up one time. Its antigen is not known. Treatment specified: roughly nine-day PBMC culture with coronavirus spike peptide pools or control peptides (ViraFEST assay). An unexposed donor provided the CD4+ T cells, which were collected before the COVID-19 pandemic (2011-2018). T cells were expanded with peptide pools, and expanded clonotypes were identified by TCR sequencing. Days 3 and 7 saw half the medium swapped for fresh IL-2 medium. The Oncomine TCR Beta short-read assay generated sequence data from the DNA of cultured CD4+ T cells. The authors extracted genomic DNA from cultured CD4+ T cells. TCRdb used MiXCR to reprocess the PCR reads, holding one entry per CDR3 protein. The data contain fewer than 8,500 distinct CDR3 sequences, roughly 50% of them singletons.

The chain combines TRBV6-1 with TRBJ2-3, with D unclear. Sequencing was carried out using CD4+ T cells from blood, cultured in vitro. This clonotype was obtained from a human donor in good health. CDR3: CASSVVDTQYF. The DNA for the CDR3 is TGTGCCAGCAGTGTAGTGGATACGCAGTATTTT.